The 9 T cell receptor beta chains below come from one sample, sequenced in a study of naive and memory T cell subsets. Points from the study as a whole: A few larger clonotypes appeared in naive repertoires, especially CD8, possibly memory cells re-expressing CD45RA.

An equimolar mix of two oligonucleotides served as the beta constant-region primer for TRBC1 and TRBC2. Ligated cDNA was amplified by four rounds of PCR with nested alpha and beta constant-region primers and SP2. TCRdb independently ran MiXCR on the UMI-ligation and nested PCR reads; one entry per CDR3 protein. The table lists 98,000 or so distinct CDR3 sequences, roughly 10% of them singletons. The antigens of these receptors remain unknown. Source material: naive CD4+ T cells from blood. Source of these receptors: a human donor in good health.

The chain employs TRBV2 and TRBJ2-7; a weak D match, TRBD2 (5 bases). This CDR3 is 10 amino acids long. V was clipped by 8 bases and J by 9 bases, with 11 bases between them. CDR1 is SNHLY, CDR2 FYNNEI, per germline. The CDR3, as DNA: TGTGCCAGCCGGGAAGGTCCGCAGTACTTC. Protein: CASREGPQYF.

This chain uses TRBV29-1 with TRBJ2-1, with TRBD1 identical over 7 bases. The germline V gene has CDR1 SQVTM and CDR2 ANQGSEA. The CDR3 has 14 residues. V dropped 8 bases and J dropped 1; count of bases not matched to a gene: 8. Here the CDR3 reads CSIRQGRSYNEQFF. Written as DNA, the CDR3 is TGCAGCATCCGACAGGGTCGGTCCTACAATGAGCAGTTCTTC.

This clonotype occurred a few times. The rearrangement joins TRBV9 to TRBJ2-7; 7 nucleotides align to TRBD1. CDR1 is SGDLS, CDR2 YYNGEE, per germline. CDR3 length: 12 residues. J was trimmed by 6 bases and V by 3 bases; bases with no gene match: 3. In DNA, the CDR3 is TGTGCCAGCAGCGGGTGGGACAGCGAGCAGTACTTC. This gives the protein CASSGWDSEQYF. The full variable domain, completed using reference TRBV9 and TRBJ2-7, is DSGVTQTPKHLITATGQRVTLRCSPRSGDLSVYWYQQSLDQGLQFLIQYYNGEERAKGNILERFSAQQFPDLHSELNLSSLELGDSALYFCASSGWDSEQYFGPGTRLTVT.

This clonotype was seen ten or more times. J is TRBJ2-7 and V is TRBV7-2; tentative D call: TRBD2 (6 bases). The germline V and J ends were trimmed by 2 bases and 1 base, with 15 bases remaining between them. CDR3 length: 16 residues. Germline loops: CDR1 SGHTA, CDR2 FQGNSA. Written as DNA, the CDR3 is TGTGCCAGCAGCTTAATAGCGGCGGGGTCATCCTACGAGCAGTACTTC. It encodes CASSLIAAGSSYEQYF.

There are a few counts of this clonotype. The J gene is TRBJ1-1, the V gene TRBV2, with 11 bases aligning to TRBD1. CDR1 and CDR2 from the germline V gene are SNHLY and FYNNEI. Germline trimming cut 10 bases from V and 3 bases from J; bases unmatched to any gene: 10. This CDR3 spans 15 amino acids. CDR3 coding DNA: TGTGCCACCTTCGCCGGGACAGGGGGAGACACTGAAGCTTTCTTT. This translates into CATFAGTGGDTEAFF. The variable domain in full, with the rest retrieved from reference TRBV2 and TRBJ1-1, is EPEVTQTPSHQVTQMGQEVILRCVPISNHLYFYWYRQILGQKVEFLVSFYNNEISEKSEIFDDQFSVERPDGSNFTLKIRSTKLEDSAMYFCATFAGTGGDTEAFFGQGTRLTVV.

This clonotype was seen many times. This chain joins TRBV29-1 and TRBJ2-3; tentative D call: TRBD2 (5 bases). The CDR3 extends over 13 amino acids. Germline CDR1 reads SQVTM; CDR2 reads ANQGSEA. V gave up 6 bases and J gave up 2 bases, with 12 bases separating them. The CDR3 loop reads CSVVTKYTDTQYF. CDR3 in DNA: TGCAGCGTGGTGACTAAGTACACAGATACGCAGTATTTT.

This clonotype was seen only a few times. The chain is built from TRBV12-3 or TRBV12-4 and TRBJ1-5; D gene unclear. Trimming removed 6 bases from V and 3 bases from J, with 12 bases in between. This CDR3 comprises 14 residues. The CDR3 loop is CASRPDTDNQPQHF. The CDR3 nucleotides read TGTGCCAGCAGACCCGACACCGACAATCAGCCCCAGCATTTT.

V gene TRBV30 combines with J gene TRBJ2-7; D might be TRBD2 (5 bases). Trimming took 1 base from V and 5 from J, leaving 9 bases between them. In germline, CDR1 is GTSNPN, CDR2 SVGIG (reference sequence). CDR3 length: 12 residues. The CDR3 DNA sequence: TGTGCCTGGAGTGGAGGGTGGAACGAGCAGTACTTC. Translating it yields CAWSGGWNEQYF.

This chain joins TRBV6-5 and TRBJ1-6; D ambiguous. CDR1 is MNHEY and CDR2 is SVGAGI in the germline V gene. The CDR3 is 20 residues long. With 0 bases removed from V and 8 bases from J, the gap between germline ends came to 26 bases. The CDR3 DNA reads TGTGCCAGCAGTTACTCCGACCCGGCGTTCACCCTCAGCGGGCATTCACCCCTCCACTTT. It is translated as CASSYSDPAFTLSGHSPLHF.